This T cell receptor (beta chain) was captured in a study of identical twins. There are a few counts of this clonotype. One end of the junction does not line up with germline, which may come from a read error. A universal primer site was added by template switching, and unique molecular identifiers were carried by the cDNA. A single record per CDR3 protein comes from TCRdb applying MiXCR to the 5' RACE reads. The sample records 510,000 or so distinct CDR3 sequences, roughly 15% being singletons. The CDR3 runs to 16 residues. The germline gives CDR1 SGHAT, CDR2 FQNNGV. This sample was also put to use in a study of yellow fever vaccine responses in identical twins.

The specimen was CD4+ T cells sorted from blood. The chain couples TRBV11-2 to TRBJ2-3, with 9 bases that match TRBD1. The origin of this receptor is a woman under 30 in good health. In nucleotides, the CDR3 is TGTGCCAGCAGCCCACGGGACAGGGACAGCACAGATATGCAGTATTTT. Translating gives CASSPRDRDSTDMQYF. Together with reference TRBV11-2 and TRBJ2-3, the CDR3 gives the full variable domain: EAGVAQSPRYKIIEKRQSVAFWCNPISGHATLYWYQQILGQGPKLLIQFQNNGVVDDSQLPKDRFSAERLKGVDSTLKIQPAKLEDSAVYLCASSPRDRDSTDMQYFGPGTRLTVL.